The next 10 T cell receptor beta chains were all read from a single sample in a study of T cell changes during pregnancy in multiple sclerosis. The data were produced by immunoSEQ multiplex PCR, yet TCRdb's version contains in-frame clones alone and is incomplete. The sample has approximately 69,000 clones; around 94% are singletons. Sequenced material: peripheral blood, taken in the third trimester of pregnancy. These TCRs come from a female donor with multiple sclerosis, enrolled in a pregnancy study.

The chain uses TRBV6-5 and TRBJ2-2; possibly TRBD1 for D (7 bases). This CDR3 has 15 residues. Trimming removed 7 bases from V and 6 bases from J, with 18 bases in between. Germline V gene sequence: CDR1 MNHEY, CDR2 SVGAGI. The CDR3 loop reads CASKVTQGRSGELFF. Written as DNA, the CDR3 is TGTGCCAGCAAGGTGACACAGGGGAGGTCCGGGGAGCTGTTTTTT.

The genes are TRBV7-3 and TRBJ2-3; TRBD1 aligns across 7 bases. The CDR3 covers 15 residues. V shed 0 bases and J 2 bases; nucleotides not matched to a gene: 2. Germline CDR1 reads SGHTA; CDR2 reads FQGTGA. CDR3 sequence (DNA): TGTGCCAGCAGCTTAACGGGACAGATCACAGATACGCAGTATTTT. Residues: CASSLTGQITDTQYF.

The V and J genes are TRBV2 and TRBJ1-5; tentative D call: TRBD1 (5 bases). CDR3 length: 19 residues. From germline, CDR1 is SNHLY and CDR2 FYNNEI. Trimming pared 0 bases from V and 0 bases from J, leaving 18 bases between. The CDR3 sequence: CASSEAPGGATLSNQPQHF. The CDR3 DNA is TGTGCCAGCAGTGAAGCGCCGGGAGGGGCGACCCTTAGCAATCAGCCCCAGCATTTT.

CDR3 amino acids: CASRLRTEAFF. As DNA, the CDR3 is TGTGCCAGCCGCCTGCGGACTGAAGCTTTCTTT. The rearrangement links TRBV19 to TRBJ1-1; D is ambiguous. Germline lookup yields CDR1 LNHDA and CDR2 SQIVND (reference sequence). The CDR3 is made up of 11 amino acids. Trimming left V 9 bases short and J 5 bases short, with 10 bases between.

This chain uses TRBV7-8 with TRBJ2-1; 7 bases are shared with TRBD2. V lost 4 bases, J lost 5 bases, and 5 bases stayed unmatched. Germline loops: CDR1 SGHVS, CDR2 FQNEAQ. The CDR3 has 14 amino acids. CDR3: CASSSTGGNNEQFF. CDR3 in DNA: TGTGCCAGCAGCTCAACCGGGGGGAACAATGAGCAGTTCTTC.

This chain uses TRBV10-3 with TRBJ2-5; 9 bases fit TRBD2. Germline V gives CDR1 ENHRY, CDR2 SYGVKD. CDR3 length: 15 residues. V lost 6 bases to trimming and J lost 2 bases; unmatched junction nucleotides: 7. The CDR3 sequence: CAISPRLAEQETQYF. CDR3 DNA: TGTGCCATCAGCCCCCGACTAGCGGAACAAGAGACCCAGTACTTC.

The rearrangement links TRBV9 to TRBJ2-7; 9 bases map to TRBD2. The CDR3 loop spans 18 amino acids. Germline V lookup: CDR1 SGDLS, CDR2 YYNGEE. V shed 3 bases, J shed 0 bases, and the junction held 13 bases outside the gene matches. The CDR3 region has the DNA TGTGCCAGCAGCGGTGGTTCGGTAGCGGGGGTTGCCTCCTACGAGCAGTACTTC. This gives the protein CASSGGSVAGVASYEQYF.

V gene TRBV5-6 combines with J gene TRBJ1-2; D gene ambiguous. The CDR3 is 16 amino acids. The germline V gene has CDR1 SGHDT and CDR2 YYEEEE. V was pared by 0 bases and J by 1 base, with 13 bases between. This CDR3 reads CASSLGVRVSNYGYTF. CDR3 sequence (DNA): TGTGCCAGCAGCTTGGGCGTGCGGGTCAGTAACTATGGCTACACCTTC.

The chain has TRBV15 and TRBJ2-2, with 9 bases identical to TRBD1. V was pared by 5 bases and J by 2 bases, with 12 bases of the junction left unmatched. The CDR3 totals 18 residues. Germline assignment: CDR1 LNHNV and CDR2 YYDKDF (reference sequence). In nucleotides, the CDR3 is TGTGCCACCAGCCCTCTCCCGGGACAGGGTGCCAACACCGGGGAGCTGTTTTTT. This sequence encodes CATSPLPGQGANTGELFF.

The gene calls are TRBV9 and TRBJ1-2; no clear D gene. The V gene's germline CDR1 is SGDLS and CDR2 YYNGEE. The CDR3 has 16 amino acids. Trimming left V 0 bases short and J 0 bases short, with 12 bases between. As DNA, the CDR3 is TGTGCCAGCAGCGTAGGTGGCAGTCCATCTAACTATGGCTACACCTTC. Amino acid sequence: CASSVGGSPSNYGYTF.